The text below deals with one TCR beta chain. The antigen it recognizes is unknown. Per-base qualities were not stored, and no clone one base away is much larger. CDR1 and CDR2 are read off the germline V gene as SQVTM and ANQGSEA. Trimmed from V: 7 bases; trimmed from J: 0 bases; junction bases lacking a gene match: 6. From the cysteine up to the phenylalanine, the CDR3 has a length of 13 residues. Only the CDR3 portion is preserved as DNA: 39 bases, with reading frame beginning at the first base. The data originate from a study of T-cell reconstitution after alpha-beta-depleted transplantation in children (dated by TCRdb to the mid-2010s). The study in broad terms: T-cell immune reconstitution after TCRalphabeta/CD19-depleted allogeneic hematopoietic cell transplantation in children was quantitatively tracked in the study by means of TCR repertoire profiling.

General findings and caveats noted by the study authors: The apparently early recovery of alphabetaT-cell counts about two months after transplant reportedly depended on only several hundred rapidly expanded clones that came from non-depleted graft cells. The high TCRbeta diversity at day 60 in some patients was ascribed to recipient T cells and intrathymic progenitors that had survived conditioning. The frequencies of hyperexpanded clones fell over the following months, and after one year, T-cell counts and TCRbeta diversity were mostly attributed to newly produced T cells.

The treatment or condition label on this specimen signifies: allogeneic hematopoietic cell transplantation with graft depleted of TCRalphabeta T cells and CD19 B cells. The transplant recipients were children given TCRalphabeta/CD19-depleted allogeneic hematopoietic cell grafts. The library came from PCR. The sequencer was an Illumina HiSeq 2500. TCR libraries were prepared with molecular barcoding, using unique molecular identifiers to normalize TCRbeta repertoire quantification. Starting from the raw public reads, TCRdb applied fastp trimming at Q25, assembled clones with MiXCR and retained in-frame beta chains. CDR3 protein duplicates are merged, each entry listing the most common genes and DNA. The sample records about 830,000 distinct CDR3 sequences, about 15% of which are singletons. Around 5% of the sample is in the top ten clones.

The chain links TRBV29-1 with TRBJ2-7, with TRBD2 matching 7 junction bases. The TCR was taken from a male patient aged 5 to 17 who had a stem cell transplant for acute lymphoblastic leukemia, so the T cells may come from the graft donor. The specimen was PBMCs, mostly from graft donor cells, collected 360 days after TCRalphabeta/CD19-depleted stem cell transplant. The CDR3 loop reads CSAGLGLSYEQYF. In nucleotides, the sequence is TGCAGCGCCGGACTAGGCCTCTCCTACGAGCAGTACTTC.